This paragraph covers one TCR beta chain sequence. Its specificity is not known. This specimen belongs to a study of cytomegalovirus exposure and HLA in healthy donors. At the level of the study: A prior study identified 120 million or so unique TCR beta sequences from some 200 million T cells. Overall study findings and caveats: A link between a missense DCLRE1C variant and TCR beta V- and J-gene trimming emerged from a later analysis. Confirmation was obtained in vitro that a few CMV-associated chains are specific for CMV antigens. Likely technical artifact: a cluster of highly shared sequence variants.

The germline V and J ends were trimmed by 2 bases and 10 bases, with 9 bases remaining between them. CDR3 length equals 13 residues. Germline V lookup: CDR1 MNHEY, CDR2 SVGAGI. The PCR employed 60 Vbeta primers together with 13 Jbeta primers. Produced via immunoSEQ multiplex PCR; TCRdb's table is partial and in-frame only. The sample has about 140,000 clones, about 76% seen once. The chain combines TRBV6-5 with TRBJ1-6; D unresolved. The TCR was taken from a woman aged 40 to 50 in good health and CMV-seronegative. What was sequenced was PBMCs. The CDR3 nucleotides read TGTGCCAGCAGTTACGACTTTGAGTCACCCCTCCACTTT. This gives the protein CASSYDFESPLHF.